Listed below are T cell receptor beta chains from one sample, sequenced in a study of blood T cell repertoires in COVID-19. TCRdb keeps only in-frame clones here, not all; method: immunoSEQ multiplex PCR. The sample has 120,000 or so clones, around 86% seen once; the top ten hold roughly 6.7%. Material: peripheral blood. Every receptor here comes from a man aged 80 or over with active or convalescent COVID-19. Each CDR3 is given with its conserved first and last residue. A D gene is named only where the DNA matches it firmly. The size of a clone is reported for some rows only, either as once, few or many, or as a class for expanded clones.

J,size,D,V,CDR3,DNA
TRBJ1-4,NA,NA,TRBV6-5,CASSYSHDEKLFF,TGTGCCAGCAGTTACAGCCACGATGAAAAACTGTTTTTT
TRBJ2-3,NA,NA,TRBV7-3,CASSLSGVPTDTQYF,TGTGCCAGCAGCTTATCGGGGGTCCCCACAGATACGCAGTATTTT
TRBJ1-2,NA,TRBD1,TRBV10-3,CAPRDRQRRINYGYTF,TGTGCCCCCCGGGACAGACAACGGAGGATAAACTATGGCTACACCTTC
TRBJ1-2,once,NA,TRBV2,CASSGEANYGYTF,TGTGCCAGCAGTGGGGAGGCCAACTATGGCTACACCTTC
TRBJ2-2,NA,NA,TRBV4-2,CASSQELNTGELFF,TGTGCCAGCAGCCAAGAACTGAACACCGGGGAGCTGTTTTTT
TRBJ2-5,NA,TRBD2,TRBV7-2,CASSTTSGNQETQYF,TGTGCCAGCAGCACCACTAGCGGAAACCAAGAGACCCAGTACTTC
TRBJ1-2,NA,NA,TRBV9,CASSVGMGRGGDNYGYTF,TGTGCCAGCAGCGTAGGGATGGGGCGCGGTGGGGATAACTATGGCTACACCTTC
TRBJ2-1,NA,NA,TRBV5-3,CARSLVMASYNEQFF,TGTGCCAGAAGCTTGGTTATGGCCTCCTACAATGAGCAGTTCTTC
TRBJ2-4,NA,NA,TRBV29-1,CSVEEDSWENIQYF,TGCAGCGTTGAAGAGGACAGTTGGGAAAACATTCAGTACTTC
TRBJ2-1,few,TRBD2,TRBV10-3,CAISEGASGRANNEQFF,TGTGCCATCAGTGAGGGGGCTAGCGGGAGGGCCAACAATGAGCAGTTCTTC
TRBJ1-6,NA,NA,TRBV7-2,CASSWGQSSYNSPLHF,TGTGCCAGCAGCTGGGGACAAAGCTCCTATAATTCACCCCTCCACTTT
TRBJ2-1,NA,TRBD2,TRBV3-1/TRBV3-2,CASSHLAGGNNEQFF,TGTGCCAGCAGCCATCTAGCGGGGGGAAACAATGAGCAGTTCTTC
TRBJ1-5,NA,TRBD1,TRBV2,CASSPIVTGVVSNQPQHF,TGTGCCAGCAGTCCAATCGTCACAGGGGTGGTTAGCAATCAGCCCCAGCATTTT
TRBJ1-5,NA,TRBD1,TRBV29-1,CSVGTGGDQPQHF,TGCAGCGTTGGGACAGGGGGCGATCAGCCCCAGCATTTT
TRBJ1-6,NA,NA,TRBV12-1,CASSFEVRQSSYNSPLHF,TGTGCCAGCAGCTTTGAGGTCAGACAATCCTCCTATAATTCACCCCTCCACTTT
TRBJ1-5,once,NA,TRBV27,CASSLRTDRQPQHF,TGTGCCAGCAGTTTAAGGACAGATAGGCAGCCCCAGCATTTT
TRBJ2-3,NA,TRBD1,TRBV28,CASSPYRGSLDTQYF,TGTGCCAGCAGCCCATACAGGGGGTCCCTAGATACGCAGTATTTT
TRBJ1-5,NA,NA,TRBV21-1,CASSKELGNQPQHF,TGTGCCAGCAGCAAAGAGCTAGGCAATCAGCCCCAGCATTTT
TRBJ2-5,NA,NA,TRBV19,CASSMGRQYQGTQYF,TGTGCCAGTAGTATGGGGCGACAGTACCAAGGGACCCAGTACTTC
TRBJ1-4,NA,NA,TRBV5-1,CASSLRGTEIEKLFF,TGCGCCAGCAGCTTGAGGGGGACGGAGATTGAAAAACTGTTTTTT
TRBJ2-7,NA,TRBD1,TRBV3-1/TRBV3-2,CASSRDRVTYEQYF,TGTGCCAGCAGCCGGGACAGAGTAACCTACGAGCAGTACTTC
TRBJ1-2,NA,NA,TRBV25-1,CASSELTAGGYTF,TGTGCCAGCAGTGAATTGACAGCCGGTGGCTACACCTTC
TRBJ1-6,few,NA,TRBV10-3,CAISDRGNSPLHF,TGTGCCATCAGTGACAGGGGCAATTCACCCCTCCACTTT